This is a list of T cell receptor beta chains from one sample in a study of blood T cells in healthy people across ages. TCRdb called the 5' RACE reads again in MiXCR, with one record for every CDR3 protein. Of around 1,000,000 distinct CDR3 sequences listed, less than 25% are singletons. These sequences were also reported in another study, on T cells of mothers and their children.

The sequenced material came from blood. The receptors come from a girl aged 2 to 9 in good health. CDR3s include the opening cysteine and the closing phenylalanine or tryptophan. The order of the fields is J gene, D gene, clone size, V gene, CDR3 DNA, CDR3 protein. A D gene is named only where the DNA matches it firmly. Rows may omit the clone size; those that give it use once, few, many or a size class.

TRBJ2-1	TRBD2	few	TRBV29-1	TGCAGCGCCGATCGACTAGCGGGAGGGCCCGAGGGTGAGCAGTTCTTC	CSADRLAGGPEGEQFF
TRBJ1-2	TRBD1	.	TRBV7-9	TGTGCCAGCAGCGGAAGACAGGGGTGGGACTATGGCTACACCTTC	CASSGRQGWDYGYTF
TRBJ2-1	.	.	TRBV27	TGTGCCAGTGCGCGGCGGGACTTCCTTGCGGATGAGCAGTTCTTC	CASARRDFLADEQFF
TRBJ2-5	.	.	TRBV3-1	TGTGCCAGCAGCCAAATTTACGGCGGGGAAGAAGAGACCCAGTACTTC	CASSQIYGGEEETQYF
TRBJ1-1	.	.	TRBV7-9	TGTGCCAGCACCGAACCCTCGGGGGCTTTCTTT	CASTEPSGAFF
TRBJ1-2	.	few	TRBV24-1	TGTGCCACCAGTGATTCCGATCTGGGGGGCTACACCTTC	CATSDSDLGGYTF
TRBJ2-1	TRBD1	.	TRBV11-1	TGTGCCAGCAGCTTATCGGGACAGGGGGTAGACTCTTGGACGTACAATGAGCAGTTCTTC	CASSLSGQGVDSWTYNEQFF
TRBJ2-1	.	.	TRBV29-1	TGCAGCGTTGAGACCGGTCCGACGTTAAATGAGCAGTTCTTC	CSVETGPTLNEQFF
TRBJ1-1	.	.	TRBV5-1	TGCGCCAGCAGGCGAGGATTGGGGGTGGTGGACACTGAAGCTTTCTTT	CASRRGLGVVDTEAFF
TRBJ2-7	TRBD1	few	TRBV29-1	TGCAGCGGCGGGACAGGGGACTCCTACGAGCAGTACTTC	CSGGTGDSYEQYF
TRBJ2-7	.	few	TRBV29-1	TGCAGCGTTGTGTGGGGTGAGGCAAAGCAGTACTTC	CSVVWGEAKQYF
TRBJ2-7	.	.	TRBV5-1	TGCGCCAGCAGACCTAGCGCCTCCTACGAGCAGTACTTC	CASRPSASYEQYF
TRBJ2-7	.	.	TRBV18	TGTGCCAGCTCACCAATGCTAGCCGATAGCAGGTTCTTC	CASSPMLADSRFF
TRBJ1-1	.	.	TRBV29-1	TGCAGCGTCCGAATGGGGGGCTGGAACACTGAAGCTTTCTTT	CSVRMGGWNTEAFF
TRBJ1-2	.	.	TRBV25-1	TGTGCCAGCAGTGAATTTTTCCGGGGCAAAGAAGATGGCTACACCTTC	CASSEFFRGKEDGYTF
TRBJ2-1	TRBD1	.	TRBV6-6	TGTGCCAGCCGGGACAGTTCCCTCCCTGGGCAGTTCTTC	CASRDSSLPGQFF
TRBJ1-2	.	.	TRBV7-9	TGTGCCAGCAGCCCAGGGGCGGCTAACTATGGCTACACCTTC	CASSPGAANYGYTF
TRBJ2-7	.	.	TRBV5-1	TGCGCCAGCAGCTTTAGTTCTCTCGGAGAGGCCTCCCTCGTCACCTACGAGCAGTACTTC	CASSFSSLGEASLVTYEQYF
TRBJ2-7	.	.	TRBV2	TGTGCCAGCAGTAGCTTTTCGGGGTGGACTTACGAGCAGTACTTC	CASSSFSGWTYEQYF
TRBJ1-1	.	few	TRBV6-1	TGTGCCAGCAGCGACCTTCTAGAGGACACTGAAGCTTTCTTT	CASSDLLEDTEAFF
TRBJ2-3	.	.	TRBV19	TGTGCCAGCCACCGCGGGCCGGACACAGATACGCAGTATTTT	CASHRGPDTDTQYF
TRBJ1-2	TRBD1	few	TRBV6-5	TGTGCCAGCAGTTACTCCCTCGAATGGACAGGGGACGGCTACACCTTC	CASSYSLEWTGDGYTF
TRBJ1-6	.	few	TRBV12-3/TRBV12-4	TGTGCCAGCAGTTTAAGGGCAACTAATTCACCCCTCCACTTT	CASSLRATNSPLHF
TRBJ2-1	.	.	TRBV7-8	TGTGCCAGCAGCTTCACCTACAATGAGCAGTTCTTC	CASSFTYNEQFF
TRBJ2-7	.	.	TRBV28	TGTGCCAGCAGCTCTGGGTACTGGAGGGCCATATACGAGCAGTACTTC	CASSSGYWRAIYEQYF
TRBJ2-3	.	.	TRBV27	TGTGCCAGCAGTTCCCAGGGCCCAGATACGCAGTATTTT	CASSSQGPDTQYF
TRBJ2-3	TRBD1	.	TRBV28	TGTGCCAGCAGTTTACTGAGGACAGGCCCCACAGATACGCAGTATTTT	CASSLLRTGPTDTQYF
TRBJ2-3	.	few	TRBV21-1	TGTGCCAGCAGCAAAGGAGGCAGACCCACAGATACGCAGTATTTT	CASSKGGRPTDTQYF
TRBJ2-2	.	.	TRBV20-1	TGCAGTGCTAGTGACCGTCGCGGGGCGACCTCTCAAGTCGGGGAGCTGTTTTTT	CSASDRRGATSQVGELFF
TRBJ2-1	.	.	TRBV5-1	TGCGCCAGCAGCTCCACTAGTACCTACAATGAGCAGTTCTTC	CASSSTSTYNEQFF
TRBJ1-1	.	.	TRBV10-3	TGTGCCATCAGTGAGTACGGGGACACTGAAGCTTTCTTT	CAISEYGDTEAFF
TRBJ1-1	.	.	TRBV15	TGTGCCACCAGCAGCTACTCGGGGGACACTGAAGCTTTCTTT	CATSSYSGDTEAFF
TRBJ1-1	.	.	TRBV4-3	TGCGCCAGCAGCCAAGATAACTTACAGACCACTGAAGCTTTCTTT	CASSQDNLQTTEAFF
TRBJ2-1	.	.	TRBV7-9	TGTGCCAGCAGCTTCTTCTTGGACTTGGGAGTTGAGCAGTTCTTC	CASSFFLDLGVEQFF
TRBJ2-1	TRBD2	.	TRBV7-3	TGTGCCAGCAGCATCTCTAGCGGGGGAACCAACAATGAGCAGTTCTTC	CASSISSGGTNNEQFF
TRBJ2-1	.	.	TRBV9	TGTGCCAGCAGCGTTTACGTTACCTACAATGAGCAGTTCTTC	CASSVYVTYNEQFF
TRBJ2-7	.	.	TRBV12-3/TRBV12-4	TGTGCCAGCAGTTTACAGTCTTTGGACTACGAGCAGTACTTC	CASSLQSLDYEQYF
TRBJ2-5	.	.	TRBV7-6	TGTGCCAGCAGCTTAGGGCCAGGCCTGGCAGAGACCCAGTACTTC	CASSLGPGLAETQYF
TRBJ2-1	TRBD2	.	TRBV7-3	TGTGCCAGCAGCTTAGCCCCTAGCGGGGGGTTAATATACAATGAGCAGTTCTTC	CASSLAPSGGLIYNEQFF
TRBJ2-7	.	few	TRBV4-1	TGCGCCAGCAGCCAAGAAACGGGCCACGAGCAGTACTTC	CASSQETGHEQYF
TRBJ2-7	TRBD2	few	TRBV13	TGTGCCAGCAGCTTAGGCCGGGCGGGCGGGAGTAAGGACGAGCAGTACTTC	CASSLGRAGGSKDEQYF
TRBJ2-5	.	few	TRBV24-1	TGTGCCACCAGTGATTTTACGGTGGACAGAGAGACCCAGTACTTC	CATSDFTVDRETQYF
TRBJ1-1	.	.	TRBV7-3	TGTGCCAGCAGCCCTGGGTTCGGGAACACTGAAGCTTTCTTT	CASSPGFGNTEAFF
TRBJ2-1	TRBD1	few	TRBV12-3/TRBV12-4	TGTGCCAGCACTGGGGGGAGGACAGGGTTTTACAATGAGCAGTTCTTC	CASTGGRTGFYNEQFF